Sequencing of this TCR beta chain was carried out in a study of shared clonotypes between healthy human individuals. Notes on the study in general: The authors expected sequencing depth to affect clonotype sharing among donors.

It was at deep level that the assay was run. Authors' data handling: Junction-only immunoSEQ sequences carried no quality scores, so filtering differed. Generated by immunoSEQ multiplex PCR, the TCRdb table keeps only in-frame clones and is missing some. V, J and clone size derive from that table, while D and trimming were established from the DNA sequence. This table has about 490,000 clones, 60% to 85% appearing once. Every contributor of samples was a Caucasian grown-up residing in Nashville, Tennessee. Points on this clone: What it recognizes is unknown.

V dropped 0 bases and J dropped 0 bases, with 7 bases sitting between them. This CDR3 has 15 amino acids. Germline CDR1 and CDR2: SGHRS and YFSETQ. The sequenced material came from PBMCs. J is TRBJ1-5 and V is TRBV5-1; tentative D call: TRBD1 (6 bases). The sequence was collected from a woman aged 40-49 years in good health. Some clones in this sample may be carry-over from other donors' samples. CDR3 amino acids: CASSLEGGSNQPQHF. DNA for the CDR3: TGCGCCAGCAGCTTGGAGGGGGGTAGCAATCAGCCCCAGCATTTT.